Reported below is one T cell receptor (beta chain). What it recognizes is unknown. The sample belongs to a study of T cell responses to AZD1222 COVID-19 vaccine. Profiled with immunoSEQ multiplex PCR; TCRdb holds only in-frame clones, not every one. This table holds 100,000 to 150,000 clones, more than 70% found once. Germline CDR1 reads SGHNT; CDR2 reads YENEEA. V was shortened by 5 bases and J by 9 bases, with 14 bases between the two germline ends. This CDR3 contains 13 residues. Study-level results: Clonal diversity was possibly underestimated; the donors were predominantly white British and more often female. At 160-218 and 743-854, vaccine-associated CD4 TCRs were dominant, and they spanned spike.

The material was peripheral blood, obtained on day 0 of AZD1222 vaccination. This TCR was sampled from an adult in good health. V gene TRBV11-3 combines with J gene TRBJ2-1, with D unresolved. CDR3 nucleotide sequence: TGTGCCAGCAGCATCTTCGGAGATTCTGAGCAGTTCTTC. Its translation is CASSIFGDSEQFF.